Listed below are T cell receptor beta chains from one sample, sequenced in a study of Ad26.COV2.S vaccination and SARS-CoV-2 variants. Assay: immunoSEQ multiplex PCR; the TCRdb copy retains only in-frame clones and omits some. The sample lists hundreds of thousands of clones, about 88% occurring once. The sample here was peripheral blood, taken in a trial of Ad26.COV2.S vaccine versus placebo. These receptors were taken from a person aged 18-65 years who received the Ad26.COV2.S COVID-19 vaccine or a placebo. The CDR3 runs from the conserved cysteine through the conserved F or W. D genes are given only for firm matches. Not all rows give a size; the values are once, few, many and, for expanded clones, a class.

many	.	TRBV27	TRBJ2-7	TGTGCCAGCAGTCAGCAGGGGAGAGGGGAGGGTTATTTCTACGAGCAGTACTTC	CASSQQGRGEGYFYEQYF
.	.	TRBV6-5	TRBJ2-7	TGTGCCAGCAGTTACTCGATAACAGGGCCCACCTACGAGCAGTACTTC	CASSYSITGPTYEQYF
.	.	TRBV29-1	TRBJ2-5	TGCAGCGTTGAAGAGCAGGACGACGAACAAGAGACCCAGTACTTC	CSVEEQDDEQETQYF
.	.	TRBV28	TRBJ1-5	TGTGCCAGCAGTCCGACGCCCCGCGCTCAGCCCCAGCATTTT	CASSPTPRAQPQHF
.	TRBD2	TRBV5-1	TRBJ2-3	TGCGCCAGCAGGACTAGCGGGGGACTTAGCACAGATACGCAGTATTTT	CASRTSGGLSTDTQYF
.	.	TRBV2	TRBJ2-3	TGTGCCAGCAGTGAAGGGACGATCACAGATACGCAGTATTTT	CASSEGTITDTQYF
.	.	TRBV6-6	TRBJ2-3	TGTGCCAGCAGTTACCCCAGGGTGGCTGGGGCAGATACGCAGTATTTT	CASSYPRVAGADTQYF
.	.	TRBV29-1	TRBJ2-3	TGCAGCGTTGACGGGGGATCTAGCACAGATACGCAGTATTTT	CSVDGGSSTDTQYF
.	.	TRBV9	TRBJ1-2	TGTGCCAGCAGCGTAGGTCTAGGAGACTATGGCTACACCTTC	CASSVGLGDYGYTF
.	.	TRBV23-1	TRBJ2-4	TGCGCCAGCAGTCAATCTCACAGCTCTCTAGCCAAAAACATTCAGTACTTC	CASSQSHSSLAKNIQYF
.	.	TRBV7-9	TRBJ2-1	TGTGCCAGCAGCGGAGGAGTTGAGACTGGCTACAATGAGCAGTTCTTC	CASSGGVETGYNEQFF
.	.	TRBV3-1/TRBV3-2	TRBJ2-7	TGTGCCAGCAGCCAAGATATTGGGGCCTACGAGCAGTACTTC	CASSQDIGAYEQYF
.	.	TRBV29-1	TRBJ1-1	TGCAGCGTGGGCCCATCGACAGGTGCGGTCACTGAAGCTTTCTTT	CSVGPSTGAVTEAFF
.	TRBD1	TRBV6-1	TRBJ2-5	TGTGCCAGCAGTGAATGGGACAGCTTTAACCAAGAGACCCAGTACTTC	CASSEWDSFNQETQYF
.	.	TRBV18	TRBJ2-7	TGTGCCAGCTCACCACCGGGTGGGGGCCGCTCCTACGAGCAGTACTTC	CASSPPGGGRSYEQYF
.	.	TRBV7-8	TRBJ2-7	TGTGCCAGCAGCTTAACCCCCCCAAGAACTGCTGAGGCCTACGAGCAGTACTTC	CASSLTPPRTAEAYEQYF
.	TRBD2	TRBV9	TRBJ2-5	TGTGCCAGCAGCGTTCTAGCGGGGGGCCAAGAGACCCAGTACTTC	CASSVLAGGQETQYF
.	.	TRBV5-1	TRBJ1-1	TGCGCCAGCAGCTTGGCTGCCACAGCGGACACTGAAGCTTTCTTT	CASSLAATADTEAFF
.	.	TRBV24-1	TRBJ1-2	TGTGCCACCAGTGACTACTATGGCTACACCTTC	CATSDYYGYTF
.	.	TRBV4-1	TRBJ2-5	TGCGCCAGCAGCCAAGATCCTGGCCAAGAGACCCAGTACTTC	CASSQDPGQETQYF
.	.	TRBV6-5	TRBJ1-1	TGTGCCAGCAGTTACGTTGTGAACACTGAAGCTTTCTTT	CASSYVVNTEAFF
.	TRBD2	TRBV7-2	TRBJ2-2	TGTGCCAGCAGCCCTGAGCGGGAGACCGGGGAGCTGTTTTTT	CASSPERETGELFF
.	.	TRBV11-3	TRBJ2-5	TGTGCCAGCAGTTTATCTCCGGGACCTCAAGAGACCCAGTACTTC	CASSLSPGPQETQYF
.	.	TRBV6-6	TRBJ2-1	TGTGCCAGCAGCCGAACAAGGGGGCGCGTAGCGGGACCCCACAATGAGCAGTTCTTC	CASSRTRGRVAGPHNEQFF
.	TRBD2	TRBV4-3	TRBJ2-7	TGCGCCAGCAGCCAAGAGTCCGGGGGGATCTACGAGCAGTACTTC	CASSQESGGIYEQYF
few	TRBD1	TRBV5-1	TRBJ1-1	TGCGCCAGCAGCCGCCAGGGGGCGCTCACTGAAGCTTTCTTT	CASSRQGALTEAFF
.	TRBD1	TRBV30	TRBJ1-2	TGTGCCTGGAGTCCGGGACAGGCGATCTTCTATGGCTACACCTTC	CAWSPGQAIFYGYTF
many	TRBD2	TRBV4-3	TRBJ2-7	TGCGCCAGCAGCCAAGACCTAGCGGGTACCTACGAGCAGTACTTC	CASSQDLAGTYEQYF
.	.	TRBV11-2	TRBJ2-5	TGTGCCAGCAGCTTATCCTGGCAGGGGGAGACCCAGTACTTC	CASSLSWQGETQYF
.	.	TRBV30	TRBJ1-5	TGTGCCTGGAGTGATAGGGGAAATCAGCCCCAGCATTTT	CAWSDRGNQPQHF
once	TRBD2	TRBV7-9	TRBJ2-1	TGTGCCAGCAGCCCGATGCTCCTAGCGGGGGAGTACAATGAGCAGTTCTTC	CASSPMLLAGEYNEQFF
.	.	TRBV4-3	TRBJ2-7	TGCGCCAGCAGCCAAGATCATCGGGGCCATAGAATTTACGAGCAGTACTTC	CASSQDHRGHRIYEQYF
.	.	TRBV4-3	TRBJ2-7	TGCGCCAGCAGCCAAGAACAGTCCGATTACGAGCAGTACTTC	CASSQEQSDYEQYF
.	.	TRBV27	TRBJ1-1	TGTGCCAGCAGGATCAGGGTATATACTGAAGCTTTCTTT	CASRIRVYTEAFF
.	TRBD1	TRBV19	TRBJ2-3	TGTGCCAGTAGTCTTGGACAGGGATTAATAACAGATACGCAGTATTTT	CASSLGQGLITDTQYF
few	.	TRBV6-2/TRBV6-3	TRBJ1-1	TGTGCCAGCAGTTGGGAGGTTTTGAACACTGAAGCTTTCTTT	CASSWEVLNTEAFF
.	TRBD1	TRBV27	TRBJ1-1	TGTGCCAGCAGGAACCGGGACAGGGCCGGAGTTTTCTTT	CASRNRDRAGVFF
.	.	TRBV29-1	TRBJ2-1	TGCAGCGCTCTCGGGGGTTACAATGAGCAGTTCTTC	CSALGGYNEQFF